This TCR beta chain originates from a study of PD-1 blockade in classical Hodgkin lymphoma (dated by TCRdb to 2020 to 2022). Context from the whole study: Nivolumab dosing was 3 mg/kg intravenously every 2 weeks, continuing until either disease progression or unacceptable toxicity. To define a peripheral blood immune signature of response to PD-1 blockade in classical Hodgkin lymphoma, the study combined TCR beta sequencing with CyTOF.

The Qiagen DNeasy kit was used to extract genomic DNA both from unsorted PBMCs and from the negatively selected CD4+ and CD8+ fractions. Amplification of TCR beta CDR3 regions was done by immunoSEQ multiplex PCR with primers that anneal to V and J segments. A synthetic immune receptor repertoire was used to minimize amplification bias, and remaining bias was computationally removed after sequencing. Turning to the authors' computational methods: Repertoire diversity was quantified as the Shannon entropy index using custom Python scripts. Unsorted, CD4+ and CD8+ repertoires were analyzed separately, except in combined analyses where CD4+ and CD8+ sequences were merged in silico. A clone counted as expanded when the clone's frequency after treatment rose at least 2-fold relative to C1D1, and clones undetected at baseline were given a pseudocount of 0.5. Clones with 0 or 1 copy at C1D1 were classified as singleton clones, and clones with 2 or more copies were classified as non-singleton clones. Clones expanded in unsorted samples were labelled as CD4+, CD8+ or unknown by matching protein sequences in sorted samples from the same patient. Wilcoxon tests were applied to paired samples to test diversity changes from C1D1 to C4D1. TCRdb retrieved this table from immuneACCESS and kept in-frame rearrangements only. Not all clones are present; in checked studies, unresolved V genes account for under half, and no reason is known for the remainder. The V and J calls and clone size are taken from that table; D and trimming were inferred from the DNA. Recorded for this sample are approximately 52,000 clones; about two thirds of them occurred a single time. The biggest ten clones account for around 15% of the sample.

Looking up the germline V gene yields CDR1 MNHNS and CDR2 SASEGT. V is reduced by 6 bases and J by 1 base, leaving a spacing of 4 bases between them. From the cysteine up to the phenylalanine, the CDR3 has a length of 11 residues. The kept DNA is CDR3 alone, 33 bases in frame from the first base. Comment on this clone: Its antigen remains unidentified. No base-level quality is on record; no much larger clone is a single base apart.

On the study overall, not on this receptor specifically: Baseline TCR diversity was reported as lower in newly diagnosed patients than in healthy donors, and lower still in relapsed/refractory patients. Trial patients achieving complete response had baseline diversity similar to newly diagnosed patients, whereas partial responders and progressors had significantly lower diversity. A significant rise by C4D1 was seen in CD4+ but not CD8+ TCR diversity (p=0.0027 vs p=0.16), with the rise being most apparent in complete responders (p=0.02). Diversity was lower in patients who began nivolumab less than 1 year after ASCT, so these patients were left out of later analyses to avoid confounding by immune reconstitution. The study covered only a single clinical trial cohort, and the causes of the repertoire differences, possibly disease activity or prior therapy, were still not defined.

Interpreted using the paper, the time point label stands for: cycle 2 day 1 (C2D1) of nivolumab. Every trial patient had relapsed following autologous stem cell transplantation, and prior brentuximab vedotin exposure was what differed among cohorts A, B and C. A total of 50 to 70 patients with relapsed/refractory classical Hodgkin lymphoma made up the trial cohort, and each patient's best overall response was complete response, partial response or progressive disease. Single-agent nivolumab was administered to trial patients in the multi-cohort phase II CheckMate 205 trial. Best overall response was determined by an independent review committee according to the 2007 International Working Group response criteria. Trial PBMCs were collected immediately before nivolumab initiation (C1D1) and during therapy at cycle 2 day 1 and cycle 4 day 1. Peripheral blood was collected in 8 mL Vacutainer Cell Preparation Tubes, from which PBMCs were isolated by centrifugation and then cryopreserved.

Specimen: peripheral blood mononuclear cells (PBMCs), collected before the second cycle of nivolumab. This clonotype was sampled from a human donor with classical Hodgkin lymphoma. Recombination joined TRBV6-1 with TRBJ2-7; no confident D gene assignment can be made. The CDR3 here reads CASSRSYEQYF. DNA sequence: TGTGCCAGCAGCCGATCCTACGAGCAGTACTTC.